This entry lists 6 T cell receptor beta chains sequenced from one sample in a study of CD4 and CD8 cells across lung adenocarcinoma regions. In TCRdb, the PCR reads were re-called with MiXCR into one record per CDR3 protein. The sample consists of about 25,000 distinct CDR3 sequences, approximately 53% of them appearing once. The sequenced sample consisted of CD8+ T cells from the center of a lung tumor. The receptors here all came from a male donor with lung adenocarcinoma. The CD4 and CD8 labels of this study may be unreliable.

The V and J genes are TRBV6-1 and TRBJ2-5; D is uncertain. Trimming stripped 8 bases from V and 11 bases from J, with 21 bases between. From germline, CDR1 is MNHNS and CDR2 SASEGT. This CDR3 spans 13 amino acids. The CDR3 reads CASGQQAKDTQYF. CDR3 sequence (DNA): TGTGCCAGCGGTCAGCAGGCCAAAGATACGCAGTACTTC.

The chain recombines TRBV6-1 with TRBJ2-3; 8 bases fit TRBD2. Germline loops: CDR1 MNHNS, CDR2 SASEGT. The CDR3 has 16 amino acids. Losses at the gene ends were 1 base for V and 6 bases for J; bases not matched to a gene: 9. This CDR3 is CASSEEIAGPSDTQYF. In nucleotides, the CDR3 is TGTGCCAGCAGTGAAGAGATAGCGGGGCCCTCGGATACGCAGTATTTT.

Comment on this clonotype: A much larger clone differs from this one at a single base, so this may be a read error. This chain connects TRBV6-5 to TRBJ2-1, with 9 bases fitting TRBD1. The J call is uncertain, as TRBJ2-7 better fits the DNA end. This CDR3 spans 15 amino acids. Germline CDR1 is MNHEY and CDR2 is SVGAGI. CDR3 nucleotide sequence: TGTGCCAGCAGGTTAACAGGGGGCGGGTACAATGAGCAGTACTTC. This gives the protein CASRLTGGGYNEQYF.

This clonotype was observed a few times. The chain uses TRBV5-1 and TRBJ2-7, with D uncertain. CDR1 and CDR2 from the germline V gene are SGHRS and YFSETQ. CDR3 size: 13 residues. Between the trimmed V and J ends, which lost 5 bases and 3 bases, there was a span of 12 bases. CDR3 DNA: TGCGCCAGCAGGGGTGACTTCTACTACGAGCAGTACTTC. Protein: CASRGDFYYEQYF.

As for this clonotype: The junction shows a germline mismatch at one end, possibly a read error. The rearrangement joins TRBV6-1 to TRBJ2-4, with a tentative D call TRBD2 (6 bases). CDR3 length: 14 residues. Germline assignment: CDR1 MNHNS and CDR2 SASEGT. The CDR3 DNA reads TGTGCCAGCCGGGGGATGTGCGGCAAAAATATTCAGTACTTC. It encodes CASRGMCGKNIQYF.

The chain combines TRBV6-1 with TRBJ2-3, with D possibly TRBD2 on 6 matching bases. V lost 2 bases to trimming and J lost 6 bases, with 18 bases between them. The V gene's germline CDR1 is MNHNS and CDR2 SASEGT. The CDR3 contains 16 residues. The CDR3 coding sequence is TGTGCCAGCAGTGAACCCGGGGGACGGGTCGAGGATACGCAGTATTTT. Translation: CASSEPGGRVEDTQYF.